One sample yielded the 12 T cell receptor delta chains listed below, sequenced in a study of intestinal T cells in coeliac disease. Genomic DNA came from ten approximately 4.8-µm formalin-fixed paraffin-embedded scrolls per case. The bulk TRD library came from approximately 160 ng of biopsy DNA amplified with BIOMED-2 primers. TCRdb repeated clone calling on the multiplex PCR reads with CATT. The repertoire has about 500 delta-chain clones, roughly three fifths of them found once; the top ten carry 35% to 40%. What was sequenced was a duodenal biopsy. These receptors all come from a human donor with celiac disease.

The CDR3 protein is CALGEGSGLLGDTRLYTDKLIF. CDR3 bases: TGTGCTCTTGGGGAGGGTTCCGGGTTACTGGGGGATACGCGATTGTACACCGATAAACTCATCTTT. The rearrangement uses TRDV1 and TRDJ1, with 13 bases that match TRDD3. Since TCRdb gives no J gene, matching the DNA to germline was used here to assign it. CDR3 length: 22 residues. The J segment lost 0 bases and the V segment lost 3 bases, leaving 19 bases of the junction unmatched. Looked up from germline, CDR1 is TSWWSYY and CDR2 is QGS.

This clone appeared once. This chain connects TRDV1 to TRDJ1; the match to TRDD3 covers 13 bases. TCRdb lists no J gene, so it was determined here by aligning the DNA to germline. Germline lookup yields CDR1 TSWWSYY and CDR2 QGS. Trimming took 3 bases from V and 0 from J; bases not matched to a gene: 19. The CDR3 has 22 residues. CDR3 protein: CALGDMAFRHWGIRGYTDKLIF. CDR3 nucleotide sequence: TGTGCTCTTGGGGACATGGCCTTCCGGCACTGGGGGATACGAGGGTACACCGATAAACTCATCTTT.

Note on this clone: This likely stems from a read error, as it lies one base from a far larger clone. V and J are TRDV2 and TRDJ2, with 9 bases fitting TRDD3. As TCRdb names no J gene, one was assigned here on the basis of a DNA match to germline. The CDR3 consists of 16 residues. With 0 bases clipped from V and 12 bases from J, the junction kept 13 bases outside the gene matches. From germline, CDR1 is GEAIGNYY and CDR2 EKD. The CDR3 loop reads CACDTVGDSDTDKLFF. The CDR3 nucleotides read TGTGCCTGTGACACCGTGGGGGATAGTGACACCGATAAACTCTTCTTT.

Details on this clone: No DNA is shown, since the ends of the CDR3 on it are uncertain; the CDR3 is the one TCRdb lists. V gene TRDV1 was called; the J gene was not; the table's D call TRDD3 went unverified against the DNA. Germline-derived CDR1 and CDR2 are TSWWSYY and QGS. The CDR3 length equals 30 residues, ends included. The CDR3 protein is CALGELRSYVGGTDKLIFGNSMSSDLLLHF.

The chain has TRDV3 and TRDJ3, with D possibly matching TRDD2 (6 bases). The J gene, not given by TCRdb, was assigned here from a germline match of the nucleotide sequence. Germline V gene data show CDR1 as TVYSNPD and CDR2 as GDNSRS (reference sequence). CDR3 length equals 16 residues. The V end lost 4 bases, the J end lost 0 bases, and 13 bases lay between the germline ends. The CDR3 here is CASTSLSSWDTRQMFF. In nucleotides, the CDR3 is TGTGCCTCCACTTCCTTAAGCTCCTGGGACACCCGACAGATGTTTTTC.

Concerning this clone itself: TCRdb's entry gives the protein of a much larger clone, which mismatches this DNA's translation at residue 5, likely from a read error; the protein reported here is translated from the DNA. The chain uses TRDV2 and TRDJ1; D may be TRDD3 (6 bases). No J gene was available from TCRdb, and it was assigned here by a germline match of the DNA. Germline V CDR1 and CDR2: GEAIGNYY, EKD. V lost 3 bases and J lost 2, with 12 bases in between. The CDR3 totals 14 residues. The CDR3 DNA reads as TGTGCCTGTGACCCTCTCCTGGGGACCGATAAACTCATCTTT. Encoded protein: CACDPLLGTDKLIF.

To note about this clone: A far larger clone is one base from this, pointing to a likely read error. The sample has other DNA sequences that encode this CDR3 too. V is TRDV1 and J is TRDJ1; 8 positions match TRDD3. Matching the DNA to germline supplied the J gene, which TCRdb does not give. The CDR3 covers 24 residues. The trim removed 0 bases at V and 2 bases at J, leaving 29 bases unmatched. The germline CDR1 and CDR2 sequences are TSWWSYY and QGS. Here the CDR3 DNA reads TGTGCTCTTGGGGAACTTAAAATACAACGAAGGGGCTGGGGGACGCTCTTAACTACCGATAAACTCATCTTT. Its translation: CALGELKIQRRGWGTLLTTDKLIF.

Details on this clone: This likely traces to a read error, being one base from a far larger clone. This sequence joins TRDV1 and TRDJ1, with 11 bases that match TRDD3. TCRdb carries no J gene annotation; the J gene was assigned here by matching the DNA with germline. Germline-derived CDR1 and CDR2 are TSWWSYY and QGS. Unmatched junction bases numbered 30, after V lost 3 bases and J lost 0 bases. The CDR3 is 25 residues long. The CDR3 nucleotides read TGTGCTCTTGGGGACTCTTTAGATCCCTACGCTTTGTGGGGGATACGAACACCGTACACCGATAAACTCATCTTT. Protein: CALGDSLDPYALWGIRTPYTDKLIF.

This clone was found a few times. The chain has TRDV1 and TRDJ1, with D perhaps matching TRDD2 (6 bases). Germline V lookup: CDR1 TSWWSYY, CDR2 QGS. CDR3 length: 18 amino acids. V lost 0 bases and J 2 bases, leaving 19 bases between the germline ends. CDR3 coding DNA: TGTGCTCTTGGGGAACTTCGGTCCTACGTCGGTGGGACCGATAAACTCATCTTT. Amino acids: CALGELRSYVGGTDKLIF.

Note on this clone: A read error is likely here: a far larger clone is one base away. This chain uses TRDV1 with TRDJ1, with 8 bases fitting TRDD3. Matching the DNA to germline supplied the J gene, which TCRdb does not give. CDR1 is TSWWSYY and CDR2 is QGS in the germline V gene. The CDR3 sequence is 24 residues long. The CDR3 bases are TGTGCTCTTAGGGAACTTAAAATACAACGAAGGGGCTGGGGGACACTCTTAACTACCGATAAACTCATCTTT. It specifies CALRELKIQRRGWGTLLTTDKLIF.

This clone is termed large. This CDR3 is CALGELAPLQRGWGILVNKLIF. For the CDR3, the DNA is TGTGCTCTTGGGGAACTAGCGCCCTTACAACGGGGTTGGGGGATACTAGTGAATAAACTCATCTTT. The chain joins TRDV1 to TRDJ1; TRDD3 matches 10 bases. The J gene is absent in TCRdb and was assigned here via DNA matching to germline. Trimming cost V 0 bases and J 6 bases; bases outside gene matches: 25. In germline, CDR1 is TSWWSYY, CDR2 QGS. The CDR3 contains 22 residues.

The chain employs TRDV2 and TRDJ4; TRDD3 might be the D (5 bases). The J gene, left out of TCRdb, was set here by checking the DNA against germline. The CDR3 extends over 16 amino acids. V lost 8 bases and J 2 bases, leaving 26 bases between the germline ends. Germline V gene sequence: CDR1 GEAIGNYY, CDR2 EKD. CDR3 amino acids: CAFPRRMYTTIRPLIF. CDR3 sequence (DNA): TGTGCCTTCCCCCGGAGGATGTATACGACTATAAGACCCCTGATCTTT.